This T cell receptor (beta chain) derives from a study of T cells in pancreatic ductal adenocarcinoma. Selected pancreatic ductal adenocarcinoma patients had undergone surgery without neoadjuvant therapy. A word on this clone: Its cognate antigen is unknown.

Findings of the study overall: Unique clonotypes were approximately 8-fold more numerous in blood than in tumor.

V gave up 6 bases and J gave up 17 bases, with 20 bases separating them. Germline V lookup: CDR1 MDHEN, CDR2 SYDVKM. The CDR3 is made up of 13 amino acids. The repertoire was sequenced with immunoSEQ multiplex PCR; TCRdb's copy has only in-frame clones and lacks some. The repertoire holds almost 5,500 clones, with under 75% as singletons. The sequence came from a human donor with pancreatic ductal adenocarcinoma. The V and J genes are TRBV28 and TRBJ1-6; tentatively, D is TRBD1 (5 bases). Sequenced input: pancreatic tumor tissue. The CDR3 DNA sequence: TGTGCCAGCAGCCCCTGGGTTGGGGCAGGTGTCCACTTT. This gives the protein CASSPWVGAGVHF.